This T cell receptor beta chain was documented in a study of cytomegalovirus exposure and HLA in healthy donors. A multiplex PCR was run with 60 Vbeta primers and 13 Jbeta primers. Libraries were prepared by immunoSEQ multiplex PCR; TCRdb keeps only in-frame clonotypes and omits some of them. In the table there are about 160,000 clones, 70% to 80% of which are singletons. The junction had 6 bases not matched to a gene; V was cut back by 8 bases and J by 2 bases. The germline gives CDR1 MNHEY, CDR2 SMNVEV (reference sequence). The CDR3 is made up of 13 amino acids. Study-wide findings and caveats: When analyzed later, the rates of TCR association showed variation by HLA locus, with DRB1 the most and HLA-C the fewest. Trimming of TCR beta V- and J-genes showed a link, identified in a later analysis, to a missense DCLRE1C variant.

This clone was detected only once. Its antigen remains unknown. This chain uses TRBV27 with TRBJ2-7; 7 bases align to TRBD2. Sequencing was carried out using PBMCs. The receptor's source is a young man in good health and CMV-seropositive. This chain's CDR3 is CASSNGRTYEQYF. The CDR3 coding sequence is TGTGCCAGCTCAAACGGGAGGACCTACGAGCAGTACTTC.